The 20 T cell receptor beta chains below all came from one sample that was sequenced in a study of STAT5B mutations in CD4+ large granular lymphocyte leukemia. Libraries were prepared by immunoSEQ multiplex PCR; TCRdb keeps only in-frame clonotypes and omits some of them. Here the sample spans 25,000 to 30,000 clones, 65% to 80% being singletons. Material for sequencing was CD4+ T cells from blood buffy coats. The receptor set was obtained from a human donor in good health.

The V call is TRBV28, the J call TRBJ1-5; D possibly corresponds to TRBD1 (6 bases). Trimming took 8 bases from V and 0 from J, leaving 11 bases between them. The germline CDR1 and CDR2 sequences are MDHEN and SYDVKM. The CDR3 has 14 amino acids. CDR3 nucleotide sequence: TGTGCCAGCTCTGGACAGTTTAGCAATCAGCCCCAGCATTTT. Translating it yields CASSGQFSNQPQHF.

The rearrangement uses TRBV10-2 and TRBJ2-1; D remains unclear. V was cut by 3 bases and J by 2 bases, with 11 bases left in between. Per germline, CDR1 WSHSY and CDR2 SAAADI. The CDR3 extends over 15 amino acids. The CDR3 DNA follows: TGCGCCAGCAGTGACGGGCAGTGGACCTACAATGAGCAGTTCTTC. Residues: CASSDGQWTYNEQFF.

V gene TRBV19 combines with J gene TRBJ1-1, with a tentative D call TRBD1 (5 bases). V lost 3 bases and J 5 bases, leaving 19 bases between the germline ends. Germline values: CDR1 LNHDA, CDR2 SQIVND (reference sequence). CDR3 length: 16 residues. The CDR3 here is CASSIIWGTDITEAFF. In DNA, the CDR3 is TGTGCCAGTAGTATCATTTGGGGGACGGACATAACTGAAGCTTTCTTT.

This clone occurred a few times. The chain employs TRBV5-1 and TRBJ1-2; 9 bases are shared with TRBD1. Germline trimming cut 4 bases from V and 7 bases from J; bases unmatched to any gene: 14. This CDR3 region has 16 residues. Looked up from germline, CDR1 is SGHRS and CDR2 is YFSETQ. In nucleotides, the CDR3 is TGCGCCAGCAGCCAGTCGGCCCCCGGGACAGGGTTTGGCTACACCTTC. This encodes CASSQSAPGTGFGYTF.

This clone was found a few times. The rearrangement links TRBV20-1 to TRBJ1-2; D unclear. The CDR3 length is 11 residues. V was cut by 3 bases and J by 2 bases, with 4 bases left in between. In germline, CDR1 is DFQATT, CDR2 SNEGSKA (reference sequence). The DNA of the CDR3 is TGCAGTGCTAGCCCGAACTATGGCTACACCTTC. Its translation: CSASPNYGYTF.

The chain couples TRBV29-1 to TRBJ2-7; 9 bases agree with TRBD2. The CDR3 is 13 residues long. V lost 6 bases and J lost 6; bases outside the gene matches: 9. Germline values: CDR1 SQVTM, CDR2 ANQGSEA. The CDR3 here is CSVGGGAQSEQYF. The DNA for the CDR3 is TGCAGCGTGGGCGGGGGGGCGCAGAGCGAGCAGTACTTC.

The rearrangement links TRBV18 to TRBJ2-4, with D possibly being TRBD1 or TRBD2 (5 bases each). This CDR3 contains 14 residues. The V and J ends lost 6 bases and 0 bases respectively, with 9 bases between them. Germline values: CDR1 KGHSH, CDR2 LQKENI. The CDR3 loop is CASSGDVAKNIQYF. Written as DNA, the CDR3 is TGTGCCAGCTCGGGGGACGTAGCCAAAAACATTCAGTACTTC.

The chain has TRBV6-1 and TRBJ1-1, with D tentatively TRBD1 (5 bases). The CDR3 has 15 residues. The V end was cut by 5 bases, the J end by 5 bases, with 18 bases between. Germline assignment: CDR1 MNHNS and CDR2 SASEGT. As DNA, the CDR3 is TGTGCCAGCAGTCCCTCGGGCGTATGGGGGACTGAAGCTTTCTTT. The encoded protein is CASSPSGVWGTEAFF.

This clone was picked up one time. The rearrangement uses TRBV5-4 and TRBJ1-2; D is uncertain. V dropped 0 bases and J dropped 4 bases, with 4 bases sitting between them. Germline V lookup: CDR1 SGHNT, CDR2 YYREEE (reference sequence). CDR3 length: 12 residues. CDR3 amino acids: CASSLDSYGYTF. CDR3 nucleotides: TGTGCCAGCAGCTTGGACAGCTATGGCTACACCTTC.

The CDR3 here is CASSPRTAGANVLTF. The CDR3, as DNA: TGTGCCAGCAGCCCACGGACTGCTGGGGCCAACGTCCTGACTTTC. The V call is TRBV7-9, the J call TRBJ2-6; perhaps TRBD2 as D (5 bases). There are 15 residues in the CDR3. Deletions cut 5 bases from V and 2 bases from J, with 10 bases between. Germline lookup yields CDR1 SEHNR and CDR2 FQNEAQ (reference sequence).

This chain joins TRBV29-1 and TRBJ1-2, with D uncertain. This CDR3 is 11 amino acids long. Per germline, CDR1 SQVTM and CDR2 ANQGSEA. Trimming left V 7 bases short and J 3 bases short, with 9 bases between. The CDR3 spells CSAYGYYGYTF. In nucleotides, the CDR3 is TGCAGCGCCTACGGATACTATGGCTACACCTTC.

J is TRBJ1-2 and V is TRBV30; TRBD1 is a possible D gene (5 bases). This CDR3 has 13 amino acids. Germline lookup yields CDR1 GTSNPN and CDR2 SVGIG (reference sequence). V was pared by 0 bases and J by 8 bases, with 13 bases between. In nucleotides, the CDR3 is TGTGCCTGGAGTGTGGTTACAGGCCTCGGCTACACCTTC. This codes for CAWSVVTGLGYTF.

The rearrangement uses TRBV19 and TRBJ2-1; tentatively, D is TRBD1 or TRBD2 (6 bases each). Germline V CDR1 and CDR2: LNHDA, SQIVND (reference sequence). The CDR3 spans 18 residues. The V gene lost 1 base and the J gene lost 1 base, with 17 bases spanning the gap. The CDR3 region has the DNA TGTGCCAGTAGTATAGTCGCGGGGCAGGGGCCGTCCTACAATGAGCAGTTCTTC. This sequence encodes CASSIVAGQGPSYNEQFF.

This clone was found once. The chain links TRBV7-8 to TRBJ2-1, with 12 positions matching TRBD2. With 4 bases clipped from V and 10 bases from J, the junction kept 5 bases outside the gene matches. The germline V gene has CDR1 SGHVS and CDR2 FQNEAQ. The CDR3 extends over 14 amino acids. CDR3 bases: TGTGCCAGCAGCTGGGGACTAGCGGGTGTGGAGCAGTTCTTC. It is translated as CASSWGLAGVEQFF.

J is TRBJ1-1 and V is TRBV6-1; D uncertain. V dropped 10 bases and J dropped 0 bases, with 18 bases sitting between them. This CDR3 contains 15 residues. Germline V CDR1 and CDR2: MNHNS, SASEGT. DNA of the CDR3: TGTGCCATACGACCAACGCGGGGAGTGAACACTGAAGCTTTCTTT. This sequence encodes CAIRPTRGVNTEAFF.

V and J are TRBV18 and TRBJ1-4; maybe TRBD1 (5 bases). The CDR3 runs to 15 residues. Deletions cut 0 bases from V and 8 bases from J, with 13 bases between. The V gene's germline CDR1 is KGHSH and CDR2 LQKENI. The CDR3 sequence: CASSPPEGVEEKLFF. CDR3 in DNA: TGTGCCAGCTCACCACCGGAAGGGGTGGAGGAAAAACTGTTTTTT.

This sequence joins TRBV19 and TRBJ1-5, with 7 bases matching TRBD1. V lost 4 bases, J lost 2 bases, and 2 bases stayed unmatched. CDR1 and CDR2 (germline): LNHDA, SQIVND (reference sequence). The CDR3 runs 14 residues. In nucleotides, the CDR3 is TGTGCCAGTAGTACCCAGGGGGGCAATCAGCCCCAGCATTTT. Translating it yields CASSTQGGNQPQHF.

The chain links TRBV7-3 to TRBJ2-1; D remains ambiguous. Trimming pared 3 bases from V and 4 bases from J, leaving 10 bases between. CDR3 length: 14 amino acids. Germline CDR1 reads SGHTA; CDR2 reads FQGTGA. The CDR3 region is CASSFETGYNEQFF. CDR3 nucleotides: TGTGCCAGCAGCTTCGAGACTGGGTACAATGAGCAGTTCTTC.

The chain couples TRBV29-1 to TRBJ2-1; TRBD1 or TRBD2 may be the D gene (5 bases each). There are 12 residues in the CDR3. Germline V gene sequence: CDR1 SQVTM, CDR2 ANQGSEA. Trimming left V 1 base short and J 4 bases short, with 5 bases between. For the CDR3, the DNA is TGCAGCGTTGAAGGGGGGTACAATGAGCAGTTCTTC. Its translation is CSVEGGYNEQFF.

V and J are TRBV4-2 and TRBJ2-3; no clear D gene. With 0 bases removed from V and 6 bases from J, the gap between germline ends came to 16 bases. This CDR3 contains 16 residues. Germline CDR1 LGHNA, CDR2 YNFKEQ. In DNA, the CDR3 is TGTGCCAGCAGCCAAGAAAGCCCAAGGCCCGGGGATACGCAGTATTTT. Translated, it gives CASSQESPRPGDTQYF.